Here is one T cell receptor beta chain with its context. The antigen is unknown. This CDR3 contains 17 residues. Germline V gene lookup returns CDR1 ENHRY and CDR2 SYGVKD. V lost 2 bases and J 1 base, leaving 15 bases between the germline ends. This sample was taken from a study of T-cell memory formation after mild COVID-19. TCRdb processed the 5' RACE reads anew with MiXCR; each CDR3 protein has one entry. The repertoire holds roughly 400,000 distinct CDR3 sequences, approximately 24% seen once, with around 8.8% in the top ten. Points from the study as a whole: Nothing confirmed that second-wave clones peaking on day 37 were specific for SARS-CoV-2. Clones shrinking from day 15 to 85 showed even CD4/CD8 mixes; later expanders tilted CD4+.

Source material: PBMCs or a T cell subset sorted from them (not recorded which). This chain connects TRBV10-3 to TRBJ1-5, with D possibly being TRBD1 (5 bases). The sequence came from an adult woman who had mild COVID-19 (a few samples of this study predate the infection). Cell type and time point are not known. The CDR3 reads CAISERAGGESNQPQHF. CDR3 in DNA: TGTGCCATCAGTGAGAGGGCCGGGGGTGAAAGCAATCAGCCCCAGCATTTT.